This passage covers 4 T cell receptor beta chains from one sample sequenced in a study of blood T cells in healthy people across ages. Sample-barcoded 5' priming and a J-beta primer mix drove a second PCR of 7 to 11 cycles. One entry per CDR3 protein, called by TCRdb with MiXCR from the 5' RACE reads. Of some 890,000 distinct CDR3 sequences in the sample, roughly 29% were seen once. This same sample was also part of a study on T cells of mothers and their children.

Sample: blood. These receptors originate from a woman aged 40 to 50 in good health.

This clonotype was seen a handful of times. Here the CDR3 DNA reads TGTGCCAGCAGCCAAGTAACTAGAAATACGCAGTATTTT. Protein: CASSQVTRNTQYF. V and J are TRBV3-1 and TRBJ2-3, with D possibly matching TRBD2 (5 bases). Per the germline V gene, CDR1 is LGHDT and CDR2 is YNNKEL (reference sequence). This CDR3 comprises 13 residues. Deletions cut 1 base from V and 7 bases from J, with 9 bases between.

This clonotype was found a few times. The chain joins TRBV18 to TRBJ1-6; D call uncertain. V lost 6 bases, J lost 14 bases, and 14 bases lay in between. This CDR3 is built from 12 residues. From germline, CDR1 is KGHSH and CDR2 LQKENI. CDR3 nucleotide sequence: TGTGCCAGCTCGAGGGAGAAGTCCACCCTCCACTTT. Its protein is CASSREKSTLHF.

V is TRBV5-4 and J is TRBJ2-2, with TRBD2 matching 9 bases. Germline CDR1 SGHNT, CDR2 YYREEE (reference sequence). CDR3 size: 15 residues. Trimming cost V 2 bases and J 1 base; bases outside gene matches: 0. CDR3 region: CASSFSGGNTGELFF. The CDR3 region has the DNA TGTGCCAGCAGCTTTAGCGGGGGGAACACCGGGGAGCTGTTTTTT.

This clonotype was counted a few times. The V call is TRBV20-1, the J call TRBJ1-1; a possible D gene is TRBD1 (5 bases). Trimming left V 8 bases short and J 1 base short, with 14 bases between. This CDR3 comprises 13 residues. Germline values: CDR1 DFQATT, CDR2 SNEGSKA (reference sequence). As DNA, the CDR3 is TGCAGTACCGGACACGGACCGAACACTGAAGCTTTCTTT. It specifies CSTGHGPNTEAFF.